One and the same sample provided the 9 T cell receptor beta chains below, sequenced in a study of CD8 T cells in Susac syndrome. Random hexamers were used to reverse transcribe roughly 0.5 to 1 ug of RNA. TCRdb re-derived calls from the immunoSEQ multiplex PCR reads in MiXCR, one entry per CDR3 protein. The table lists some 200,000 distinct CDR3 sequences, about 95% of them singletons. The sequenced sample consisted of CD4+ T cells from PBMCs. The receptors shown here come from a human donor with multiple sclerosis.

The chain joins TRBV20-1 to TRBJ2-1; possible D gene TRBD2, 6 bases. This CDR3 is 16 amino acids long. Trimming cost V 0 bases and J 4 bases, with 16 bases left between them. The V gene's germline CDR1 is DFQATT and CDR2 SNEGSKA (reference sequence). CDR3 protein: CSARDWAAAGYNEQFF. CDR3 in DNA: TGCAGTGCTAGAGATTGGGCGGCGGCGGGATACAATGAGCAGTTCTTC.

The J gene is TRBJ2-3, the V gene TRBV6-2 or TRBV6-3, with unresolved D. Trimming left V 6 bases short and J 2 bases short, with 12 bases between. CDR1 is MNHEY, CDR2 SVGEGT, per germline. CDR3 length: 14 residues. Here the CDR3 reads CASSRLPTTDTQYF. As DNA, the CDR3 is TGTGCCAGCAGCCGATTGCCTACCACAGATACGCAGTATTTT.

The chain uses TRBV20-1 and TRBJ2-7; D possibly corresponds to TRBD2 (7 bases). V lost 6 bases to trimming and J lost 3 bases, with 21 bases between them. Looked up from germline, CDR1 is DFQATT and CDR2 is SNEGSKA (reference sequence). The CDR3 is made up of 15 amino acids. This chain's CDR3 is CSAQGRSGNFYEQYF. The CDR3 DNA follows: TGCAGTGCCCAGGGGAGGAGCGGGAACTTCTACGAGCAGTACTTC.

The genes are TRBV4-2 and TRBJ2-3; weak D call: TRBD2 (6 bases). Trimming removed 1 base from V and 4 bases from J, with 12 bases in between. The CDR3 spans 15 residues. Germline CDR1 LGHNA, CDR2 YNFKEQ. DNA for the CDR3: TGTGCCAGCAGCCAAGCGGGAGTTGGGGCAGATACGCAGTATTTT. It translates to CASSQAGVGADTQYF.

The CDR3 DNA reads as TGCGCCAGCAGCTTGAGACCAGGAGGAGGGAACACTGAAGCTTTCTTT. As protein: CASSLRPGGGNTEAFF. The genes are TRBV5-1 and TRBJ1-1, with no clear D. CDR1 and CDR2 (germline): SGHRS, YFSETQ. CDR3 size: 16 residues. V lost 1 base and J lost 1, with 14 bases in between.

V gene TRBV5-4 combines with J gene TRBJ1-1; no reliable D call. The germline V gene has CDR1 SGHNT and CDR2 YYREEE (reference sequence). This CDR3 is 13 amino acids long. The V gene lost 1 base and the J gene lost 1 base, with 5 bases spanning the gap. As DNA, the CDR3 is TGTGCCAGCAGCTTGAGGACGAACACTGAAGCTTTCTTT. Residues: CASSLRTNTEAFF.

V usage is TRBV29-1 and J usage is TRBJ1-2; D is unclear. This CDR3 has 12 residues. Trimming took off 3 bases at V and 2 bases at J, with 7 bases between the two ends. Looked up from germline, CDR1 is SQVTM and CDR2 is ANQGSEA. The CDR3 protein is CSVDTGNYGYTF. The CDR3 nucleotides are TGCAGCGTTGATACCGGGAACTATGGCTACACCTTC.

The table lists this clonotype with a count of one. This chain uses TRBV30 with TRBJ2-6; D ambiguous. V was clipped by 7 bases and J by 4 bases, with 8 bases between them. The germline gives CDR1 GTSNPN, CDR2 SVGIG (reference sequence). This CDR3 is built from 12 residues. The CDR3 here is CASYGGANVLTF. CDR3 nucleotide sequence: TGTGCCTCTTATGGAGGGGCCAACGTCCTGACTTTC.

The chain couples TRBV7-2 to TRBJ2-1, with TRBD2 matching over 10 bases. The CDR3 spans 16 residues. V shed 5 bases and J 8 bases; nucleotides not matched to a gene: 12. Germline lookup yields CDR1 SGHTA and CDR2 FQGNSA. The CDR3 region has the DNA TGTGCCAGCAGCCCAAGAGGGTTAGCGGGAGGCTATGAGCAGTTCTTC. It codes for CASSPRGLAGGYEQFF. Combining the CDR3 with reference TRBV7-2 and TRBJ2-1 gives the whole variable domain GAGVSQSPSNKVTEKGKDVELRCDPISGHTALYWYRQSLGQGLEFLIYFQGNSAPDKSGLPSDRFSAERTGGSVSTLTIQRTQQEDSAVYLCASSPRGLAGGYEQFFGPGTRLTVL.